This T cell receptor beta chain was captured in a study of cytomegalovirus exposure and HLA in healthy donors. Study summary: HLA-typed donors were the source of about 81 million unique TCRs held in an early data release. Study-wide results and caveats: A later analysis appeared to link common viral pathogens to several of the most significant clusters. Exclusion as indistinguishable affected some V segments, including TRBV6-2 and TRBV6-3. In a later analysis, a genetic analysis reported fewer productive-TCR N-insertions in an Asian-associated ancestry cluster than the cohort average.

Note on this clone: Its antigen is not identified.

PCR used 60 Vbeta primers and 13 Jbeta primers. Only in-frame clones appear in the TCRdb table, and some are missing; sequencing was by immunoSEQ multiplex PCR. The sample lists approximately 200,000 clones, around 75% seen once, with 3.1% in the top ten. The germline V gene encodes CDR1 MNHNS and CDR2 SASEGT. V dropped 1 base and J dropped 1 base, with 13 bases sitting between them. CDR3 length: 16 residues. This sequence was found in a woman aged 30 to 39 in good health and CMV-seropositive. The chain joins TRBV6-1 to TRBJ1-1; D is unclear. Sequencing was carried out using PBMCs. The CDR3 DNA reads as TGTGCCAGCAGTGAAGGCAAAACTAAACCGAACACTGAAGCTTTCTTT. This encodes CASSEGKTKPNTEAFF.